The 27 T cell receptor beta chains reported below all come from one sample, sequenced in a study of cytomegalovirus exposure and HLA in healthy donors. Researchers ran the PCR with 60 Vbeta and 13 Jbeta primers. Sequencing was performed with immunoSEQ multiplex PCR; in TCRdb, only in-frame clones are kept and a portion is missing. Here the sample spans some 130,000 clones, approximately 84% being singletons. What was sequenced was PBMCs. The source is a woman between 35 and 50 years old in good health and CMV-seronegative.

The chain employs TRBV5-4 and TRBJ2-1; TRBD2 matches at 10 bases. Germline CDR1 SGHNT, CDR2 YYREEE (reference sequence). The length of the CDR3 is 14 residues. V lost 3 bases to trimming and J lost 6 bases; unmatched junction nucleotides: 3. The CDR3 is CASSSWTSGNEQFF. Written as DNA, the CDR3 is TGTGCCAGCAGCTCATGGACTAGCGGCAATGAGCAGTTCTTC.

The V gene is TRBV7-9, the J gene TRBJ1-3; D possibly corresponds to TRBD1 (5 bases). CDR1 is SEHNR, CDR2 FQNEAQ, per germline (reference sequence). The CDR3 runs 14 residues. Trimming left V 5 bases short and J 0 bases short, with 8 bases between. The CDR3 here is CASSRDSSGNTIYF. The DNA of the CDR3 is TGTGCCAGCAGCCGAGACAGCTCTGGAAACACCATATATTTT.

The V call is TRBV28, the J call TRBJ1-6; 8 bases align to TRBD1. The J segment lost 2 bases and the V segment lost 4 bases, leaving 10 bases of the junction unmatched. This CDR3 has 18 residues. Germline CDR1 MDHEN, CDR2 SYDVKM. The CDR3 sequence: CASSSQGARLTYNSPLHF. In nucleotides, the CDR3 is TGTGCCAGCAGTTCCCAGGGGGCAAGGTTGACCTATAATTCACCCCTCCACTTT.

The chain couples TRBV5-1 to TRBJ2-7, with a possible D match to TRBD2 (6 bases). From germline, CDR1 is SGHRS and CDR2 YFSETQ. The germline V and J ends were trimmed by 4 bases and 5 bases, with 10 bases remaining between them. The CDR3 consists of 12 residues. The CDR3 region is CASSKPGDEQYF. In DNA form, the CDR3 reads TGCGCCAGCAGCAAACCGGGGGACGAGCAGTACTTC.

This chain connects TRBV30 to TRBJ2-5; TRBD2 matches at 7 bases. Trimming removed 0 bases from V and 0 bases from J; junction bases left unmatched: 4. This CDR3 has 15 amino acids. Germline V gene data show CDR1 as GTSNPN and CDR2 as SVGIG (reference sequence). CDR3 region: CAWSVRLADQETQYF. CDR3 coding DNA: TGTGCCTGGAGTGTAAGGCTAGCGGACCAAGAGACCCAGTACTTC. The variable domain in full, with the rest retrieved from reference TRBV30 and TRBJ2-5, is SQTIHQWPATLVQPVGSPLSLECTVEGTSNPNLYWYRQAAGRGLQLLFYSVGIGQISSEVPQNLSASRPQDRQFILSSKKLLLSDSGFYLCAWSVRLADQETQYFGPGTRLLVL.

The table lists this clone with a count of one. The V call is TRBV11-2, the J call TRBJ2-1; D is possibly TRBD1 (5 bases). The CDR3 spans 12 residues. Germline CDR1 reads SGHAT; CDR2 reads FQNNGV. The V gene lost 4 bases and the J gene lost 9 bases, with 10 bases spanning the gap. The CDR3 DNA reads TGTGCCAGCAGCTCACCGGACACTGAGCAGTTCTTC. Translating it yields CASSSPDTEQFF.

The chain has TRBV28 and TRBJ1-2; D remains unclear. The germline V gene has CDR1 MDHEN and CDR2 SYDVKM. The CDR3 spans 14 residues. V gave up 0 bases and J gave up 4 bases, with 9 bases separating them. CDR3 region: CASSLWGRFYGYTF. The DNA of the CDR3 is TGTGCCAGCAGTTTATGGGGCAGATTCTATGGCTACACCTTC.

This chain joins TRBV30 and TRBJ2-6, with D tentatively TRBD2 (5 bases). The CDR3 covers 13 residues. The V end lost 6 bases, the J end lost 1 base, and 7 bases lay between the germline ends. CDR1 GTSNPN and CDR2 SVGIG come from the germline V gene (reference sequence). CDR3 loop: CACGNSGANVLTF. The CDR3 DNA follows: TGTGCCTGCGGGAATTCTGGGGCCAACGTCCTGACTTTC.

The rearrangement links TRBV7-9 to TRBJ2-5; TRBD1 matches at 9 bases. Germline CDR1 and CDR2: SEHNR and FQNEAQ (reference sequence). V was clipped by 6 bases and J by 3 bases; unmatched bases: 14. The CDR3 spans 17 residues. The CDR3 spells CASSTTGGWEGKETQYF. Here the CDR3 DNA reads TGTGCCAGCAGTACAACAGGGGGCTGGGAGGGAAAAGAGACCCAGTACTTC.

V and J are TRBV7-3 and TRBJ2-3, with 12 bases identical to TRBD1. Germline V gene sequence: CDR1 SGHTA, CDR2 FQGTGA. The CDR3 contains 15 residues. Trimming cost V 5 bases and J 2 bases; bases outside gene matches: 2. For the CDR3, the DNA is TGTGCCAGCAGCCGGGGACAGGGGGCCACAGATACGCAGTATTTT. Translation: CASSRGQGATDTQYF.

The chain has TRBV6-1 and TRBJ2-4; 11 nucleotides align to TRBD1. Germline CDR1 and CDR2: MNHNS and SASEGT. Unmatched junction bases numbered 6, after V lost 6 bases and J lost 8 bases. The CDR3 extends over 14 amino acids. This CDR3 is CASSPGTGGDIQYF. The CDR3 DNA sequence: TGTGCCAGCAGCCCCGGGACAGGGGGGGACATTCAGTACTTC.

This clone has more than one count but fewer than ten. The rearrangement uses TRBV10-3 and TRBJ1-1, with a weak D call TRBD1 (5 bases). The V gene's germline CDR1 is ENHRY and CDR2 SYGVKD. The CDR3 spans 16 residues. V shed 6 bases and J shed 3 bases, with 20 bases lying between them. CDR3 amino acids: CAIRLGPGTGDTEAFF. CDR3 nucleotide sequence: TGTGCCATCAGATTGGGGCCGGGGACGGGAGACACTGAAGCTTTCTTT.

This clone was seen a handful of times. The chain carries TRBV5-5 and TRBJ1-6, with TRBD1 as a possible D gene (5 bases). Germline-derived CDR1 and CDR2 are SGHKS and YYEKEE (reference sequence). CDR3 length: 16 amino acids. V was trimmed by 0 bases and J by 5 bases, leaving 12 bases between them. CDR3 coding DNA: TGTGCCAGCAGCTTGGCCAGGGCTCCAGATAATTCACCCCTCCACTTT. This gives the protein CASSLARAPDNSPLHF.

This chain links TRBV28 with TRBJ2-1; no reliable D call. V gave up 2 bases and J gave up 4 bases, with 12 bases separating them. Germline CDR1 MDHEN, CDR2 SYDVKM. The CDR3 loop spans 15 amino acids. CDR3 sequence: CASSLRPDTYNEQFF. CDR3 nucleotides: TGTGCCAGCAGTTTACGGCCCGACACTTACAATGAGCAGTTCTTC.

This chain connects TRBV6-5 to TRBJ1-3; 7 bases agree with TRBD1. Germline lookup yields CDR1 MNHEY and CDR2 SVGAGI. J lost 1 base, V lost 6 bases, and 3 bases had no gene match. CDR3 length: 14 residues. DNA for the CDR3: TGTGCCAGCAGGGGGACAGAATCTGGAAACACCATATATTTT. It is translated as CASRGTESGNTIYF.

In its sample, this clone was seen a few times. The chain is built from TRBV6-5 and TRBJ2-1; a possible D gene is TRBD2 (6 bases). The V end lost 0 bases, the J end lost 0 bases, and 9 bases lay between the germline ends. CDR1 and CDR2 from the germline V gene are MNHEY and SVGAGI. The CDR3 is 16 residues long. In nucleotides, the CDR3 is TGTGCCAGCAGTTACTCACGCGGGGACTCCTACAATGAGCAGTTCTTC. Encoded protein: CASSYSRGDSYNEQFF.

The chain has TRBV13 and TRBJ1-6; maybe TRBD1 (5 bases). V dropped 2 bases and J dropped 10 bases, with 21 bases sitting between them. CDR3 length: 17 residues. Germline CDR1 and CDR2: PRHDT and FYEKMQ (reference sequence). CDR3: CASSLKGNSRVVSPLHF. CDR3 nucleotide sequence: TGTGCCAGCAGCTTAAAGGGGAATTCTCGAGTGGTGTCACCCCTCCACTTT.

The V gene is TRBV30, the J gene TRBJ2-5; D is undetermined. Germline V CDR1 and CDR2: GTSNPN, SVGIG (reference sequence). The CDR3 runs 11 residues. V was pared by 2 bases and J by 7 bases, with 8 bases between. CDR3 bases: TGTGCCTGGAGTCTGGGCGCGACCCAGTACTTC. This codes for CAWSLGATQYF. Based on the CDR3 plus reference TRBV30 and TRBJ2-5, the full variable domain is SQTIHQWPATLVQPVGSPLSLECTVEGTSNPNLYWYRQAAGRGLQLLFYSVGIGQISSEVPQNLSASRPQDRQFILSSKKLLLSDSGFYLCAWSLGATQYFGPGTRLLVL.

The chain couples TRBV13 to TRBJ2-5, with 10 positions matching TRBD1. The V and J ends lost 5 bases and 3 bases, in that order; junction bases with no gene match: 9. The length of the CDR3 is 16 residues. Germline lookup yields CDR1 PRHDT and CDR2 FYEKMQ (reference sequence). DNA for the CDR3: TGTGCCAGCAGCATCAGACAGGGGGCGGCAAAAGAGACCCAGTACTTC. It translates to CASSIRQGAAKETQYF.

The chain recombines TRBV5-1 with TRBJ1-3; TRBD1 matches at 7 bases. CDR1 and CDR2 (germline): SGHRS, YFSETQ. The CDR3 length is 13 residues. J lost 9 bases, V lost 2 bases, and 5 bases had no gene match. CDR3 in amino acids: CASSLNPGGTIYF. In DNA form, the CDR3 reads TGCGCCAGCAGCTTAAATCCAGGGGGCACCATATATTTT. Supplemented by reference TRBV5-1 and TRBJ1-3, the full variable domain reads KAGVTQTPRYLIKTRGQQVTLSCSPISGHRSVSWYQQTPGQGLQFLFEYFSETQRNKGNFPGRFSGRQFSNSRSEMNVSTLELGDSALYLCASSLNPGGTIYFGEGSWLTVV.

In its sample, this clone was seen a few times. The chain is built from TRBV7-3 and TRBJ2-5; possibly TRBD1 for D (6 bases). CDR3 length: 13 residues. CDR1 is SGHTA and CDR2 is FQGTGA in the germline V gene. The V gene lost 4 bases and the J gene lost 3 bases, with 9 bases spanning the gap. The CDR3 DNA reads TGTGCCAGCAGCTACAGGGCAGAAGAGACCCAGTACTTC. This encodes CASSYRAEETQYF.

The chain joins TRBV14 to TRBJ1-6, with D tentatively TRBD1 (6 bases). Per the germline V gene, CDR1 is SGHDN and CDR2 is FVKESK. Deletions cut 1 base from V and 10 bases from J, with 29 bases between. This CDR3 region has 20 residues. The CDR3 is CASSQGRVGGPGLVLSPLHF. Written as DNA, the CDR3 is TGTGCCAGCAGCCAAGGTCGGGTCGGGGGGCCCGGGTTAGTACTCTCACCCCTCCACTTT.

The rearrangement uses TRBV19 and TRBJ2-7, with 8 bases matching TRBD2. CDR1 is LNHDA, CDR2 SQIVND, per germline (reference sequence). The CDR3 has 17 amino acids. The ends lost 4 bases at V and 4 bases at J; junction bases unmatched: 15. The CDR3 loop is CASSSQGLGIRRYEQYF. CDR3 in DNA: TGTGCCAGTAGTAGCCAGGGACTAGGAATTCGAAGATACGAGCAGTACTTC. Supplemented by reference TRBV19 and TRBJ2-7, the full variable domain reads DGGITQSPKYLFRKEGQNVTLSCEQNLNHDAMYWYRQDPGQGLRLIYYSQIVNDFQKGDIAEGYSVSREKKESFPLTVTSAQKNPTAFYLCASSSQGLGIRRYEQYFGPGTRLTVT.

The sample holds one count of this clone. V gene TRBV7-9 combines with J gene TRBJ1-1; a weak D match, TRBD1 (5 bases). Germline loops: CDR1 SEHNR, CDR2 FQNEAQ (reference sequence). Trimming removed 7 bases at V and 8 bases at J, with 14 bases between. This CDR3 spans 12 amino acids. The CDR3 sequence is CASTRDSSEAFF. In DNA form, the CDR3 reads TGTGCCAGCACCCGGGACTCCTCGGAAGCTTTCTTT.

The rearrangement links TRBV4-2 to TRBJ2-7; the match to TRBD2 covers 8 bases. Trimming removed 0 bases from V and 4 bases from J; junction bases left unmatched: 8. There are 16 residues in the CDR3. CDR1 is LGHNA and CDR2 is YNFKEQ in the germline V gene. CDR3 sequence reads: CASSQEVAGFSYEQYF. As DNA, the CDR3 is TGTGCCAGCAGCCAAGAAGTAGCGGGATTTTCGTACGAGCAGTACTTC.

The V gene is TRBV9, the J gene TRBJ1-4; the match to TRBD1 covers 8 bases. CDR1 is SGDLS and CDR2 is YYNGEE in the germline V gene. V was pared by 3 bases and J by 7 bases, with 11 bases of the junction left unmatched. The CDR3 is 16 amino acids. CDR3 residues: CASSAPGQGEAEKLFF. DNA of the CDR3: TGTGCCAGCAGCGCACCTGGACAGGGTGAAGCTGAAAAACTGTTTTTT. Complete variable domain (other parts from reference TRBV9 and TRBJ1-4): DSGVTQTPKHLITATGQRVTLRCSPRSGDLSVYWYQQSLDQGLQFLIQYYNGEERAKGNILERFSAQQFPDLHSELNLSSLELGDSALYFCASSAPGQGEAEKLFFGSGTQLSVL.

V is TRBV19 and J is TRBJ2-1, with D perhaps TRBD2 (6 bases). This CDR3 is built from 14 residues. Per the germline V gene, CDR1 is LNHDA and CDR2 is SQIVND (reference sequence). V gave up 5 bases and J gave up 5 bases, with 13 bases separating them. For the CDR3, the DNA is TGTGCCAGTAGTTCGGGGACTTCCGACAATGAGCAGTTCTTC. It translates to CASSSGTSDNEQFF. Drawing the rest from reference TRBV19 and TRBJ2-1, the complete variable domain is DGGITQSPKYLFRKEGQNVTLSCEQNLNHDAMYWYRQDPGQGLRLIYYSQIVNDFQKGDIAEGYSVSREKKESFPLTVTSAQKNPTAFYLCASSSGTSDNEQFFGPGTRLTVL.